This TCR beta chain comes out of a study of cytomegalovirus exposure and HLA in healthy donors. Study conclusions and caveats: A later analysis showed that HLA-associated TCR beta chains had undergone more clonal expansion than equally common others. Several of the most significant clusters were apparently associated with common viral pathogens in a later analysis.

Notes on this clone: Its matching antigen is unknown.

The study ran its PCR with 60 Vbeta and 13 Jbeta primers. The protocol was immunoSEQ multiplex PCR, while the TCRdb copy is restricted to in-frame clones and leaves out a portion. The sample's table shows 93,000 or so clones. This TCR derives from a man aged 35 to 55 in good health and CMV-seronegative. The sample comprised PBMCs.

CDR3 DNA sequence: TGCGCCAGCAGGGACAGCAACCAAGAGACCCAGTACTTC. Protein sequence: CASRDSNQETQYF. The rearrangement links TRBV5-1 to TRBJ2-5, with D perhaps TRBD1 (6 bases). CDR3 size: 13 residues. V lost 5 bases and J 0 bases, leaving 8 bases between the germline ends. From germline, CDR1 is SGHRS and CDR2 YFSETQ.